This T cell receptor beta chain emerged from a study of T cell responses to AZD1222 COVID-19 vaccine. With V trimmed by 4 bases and J by 4 bases, 19 bases remained unmatched. Germline V lookup: CDR1 SGHDT, CDR2 YYEEEE. The CDR3 extends over 18 amino acids. Broader study findings: No repertoire was sampled before or during the peak T cell response, only after it.

Details on this clone: Its antigen is unknown.

Clones were read by immunoSEQ multiplex PCR, and TCRdb kept only the in-frame ones, dropping some. The table has roughly 110,000 clones, around nine tenths seen once. This material consisted of peripheral blood, taken on day 0 of AZD1222 vaccination. The rearrangement uses TRBV5-6 and TRBJ1-2, with TRBD1 matching over 7 bases. This sequence was found in an adult in good health. The chain's CDR3 is CASSPALGATTGLYGYTF. CDR3 DNA: TGTGCCAGCAGCCCCGCTTTGGGGGCAACGACAGGGCTCTATGGCTACACCTTC.